The 5 T cell receptor beta chains given below trace back to one sample, sequenced in a study of shared clonotypes between healthy human individuals. TCRdb's table, derived via immunoSEQ multiplex PCR, lists solely in-frame clones and lacks some. The table shows about 1.1 million clones, with about 80% occurring only once. Sequencing was carried out using memory CD4+ T cells from PBMCs. Subset here: CD45RA-negative fraction. These receptors originate from a man between 18 and 35 years old in good health. Some clones in this sample may be carry-over from other donors' samples.

The chain combines TRBV10-1 with TRBJ2-3; TRBD2 is a possible D gene (6 bases). Per the germline V gene, CDR1 is WNHNN and CDR2 is SYGVQD (reference sequence). The CDR3 is made up of 13 amino acids. V was cut by 8 bases and J by 4 bases, with 13 bases left in between. The CDR3 region has the DNA TGCGCCAGCGAGAGGTCGGGGGCAGATACGCAGTATTTT. Translated: CASERSGADTQYF.

A remark on this clone: In the same sample, other DNA sequences code for this CDR3. The J gene is TRBJ2-3, the V gene TRBV29-1; TRBD2 matches at 7 bases. The V gene's germline CDR1 is SQVTM and CDR2 ANQGSEA. The CDR3 runs 12 residues. With 3 bases clipped from V and 4 bases from J, the junction kept 1 base outside the gene matches. Written as DNA, the CDR3 is TGCAGCGTTGAGGCGGGAGCAGATACGCAGTATTTT. Its translation is CSVEAGADTQYF.

This rearrangement joins TRBV14 to TRBJ1-4; no definite D call. The V and J ends lost 0 bases and 4 bases respectively, with 9 bases between them. CDR1 is SGHDN and CDR2 is FVKESK in the germline V gene. This CDR3 has 15 residues. The DNA for the CDR3 is TGTGCCAGCAGCCAAGATTGGAGCAGTAATGAAAAACTGTTTTTT. It translates to CASSQDWSSNEKLFF.

The J gene is TRBJ1-1, the V gene TRBV30; D call uncertain. Germline V gene lookup returns CDR1 GTSNPN and CDR2 SVGIG (reference sequence). Trimming removed 4 bases at V and 0 bases at J, with 15 bases between. There are 15 residues in the CDR3. CDR3 amino acids: CAWTYGDRVNTEAFF. The CDR3 DNA sequence: TGTGCCTGGACCTATGGGGATCGCGTGAACACTGAAGCTTTCTTT. The full variable domain, with the rest looked up from reference TRBV30 and TRBJ1-1, is SQTIHQWPATLVQPVGSPLSLECTVEGTSNPNLYWYRQAAGRGLQLLFYSVGIGQISSEVPQNLSASRPQDRQFILSSKKLLLSDSGFYLCAWTYGDRVNTEAFFGQGTRLTVV.

The genes are TRBV16 and TRBJ2-2, with TRBD1 matching over 7 bases. CDR3 size: 14 residues. The V segment lost 8 bases and the J segment 5 bases; nucleotides outside the gene matches: 8. Germline CDR1 reads KGHSY; CDR2 reads FQNENV. CDR3 amino acids: CASRTGVATGELFF. In DNA, the CDR3 is TGTGCCAGCCGAACAGGGGTCGCGACCGGGGAGCTGTTTTTT.